These 24 T cell receptor beta chains came from one sample sequenced in a study of blood T cell repertoires in COVID-19. The table came from immunoSEQ multiplex PCR; TCRdb's copy has only in-frame clones and leaves some out. The sample yields about 250,000 clones, around 81% seen once. Source material: peripheral blood. These receptor sequences come from a man aged 45-65 years with active or convalescent COVID-19.

This chain uses TRBV11-2 with TRBJ1-3; D is perhaps TRBD1 (5 bases). CDR1 SGHAT and CDR2 FQNNGV come from the germline V gene. The germline V and J ends were trimmed by 7 bases and 4 bases, with 17 bases remaining between them. There are 15 residues in the CDR3. The CDR3 DNA is TGTGCCAGCATCCCCGGTGGGGCAGGCGGAAACACCATATATTTT. Translated, it gives CASIPGGAGGNTIYF.

The rearrangement uses TRBV9 and TRBJ1-2; a weak D match, TRBD1 (6 bases). CDR3 size: 14 residues. CDR1 is SGDLS and CDR2 is YYNGEE in the germline V gene. The V end was cut by 3 bases, the J end by 0 bases, with 9 bases between. DNA of the CDR3: TGTGCCAGCAGCGGGACAGACCCTAACTATGGCTACACCTTC. Translation: CASSGTDPNYGYTF.

This clone was detected only once. The CDR3 reads CASSPRGLGYTF. Here the CDR3 DNA reads TGTGCCAGCTCACCCAGGGGGCTCGGCTACACCTTC. This sequence joins TRBV18 and TRBJ1-2; 8 positions agree with TRBD1. Germline V CDR1 and CDR2: KGHSH, LQKENI. V was pared by 3 bases and J by 8 bases, with 2 bases of the junction left unmatched. The CDR3 sequence is 12 residues long.

V gene TRBV7-2 combines with J gene TRBJ1-2; TRBD1 agrees at 8 bases. Germline CDR1 SGHTA, CDR2 FQGNSA. V was pared by 4 bases and J by 4 bases, with 2 bases of the junction left unmatched. The CDR3 length is 13 residues. This CDR3 is CASSSGGAYGYTF. The CDR3 DNA reads TGTGCCAGCAGCTCAGGGGGCGCCTATGGCTACACCTTC.

This clone was observed a few times. The rearrangement links TRBV5-6 to TRBJ2-5; 9 bases line up with TRBD2. J gave up 2 bases and V 0 bases, and 11 bases lay outside the gene matches. Per germline, CDR1 SGHDT and CDR2 YYEEEE. This CDR3 contains 18 residues. The CDR3 DNA is TGTGCCAGCAGCTTGGCCCCCCTTCTAGCGGGGCTACAAGAGACCCAGTACTTC. Amino acids: CASSLAPLLAGLQETQYF.

The chain is built from TRBV4-1 and TRBJ2-2; 9 bases match TRBD1. V was clipped by 0 bases and J by 0 bases; unmatched bases: 2. Germline CDR1 MGHRA, CDR2 YSYEKL. The length of the CDR3 is 17 residues. CDR3 loop: CASSQDWTGANTGELFF. CDR3 bases: TGCGCCAGCAGCCAAGATTGGACAGGGGCGAACACCGGGGAGCTGTTTTTT.

This rearrangement joins TRBV6-1 to TRBJ1-3; D is undetermined. Trimming stripped 0 bases from V and 7 bases from J, with 7 bases between. Per the germline V gene, CDR1 is MNHNS and CDR2 is SASEGT. The CDR3 consists of 13 residues. The CDR3 nucleotides are TGTGCCAGCAGTGAAGCCCCTAGGAACACCATATATTTT. It translates to CASSEAPRNTIYF.

The V call is TRBV21-1, the J call TRBJ2-7; the table names TRBD1, a call not compared with the DNA. TRBV21-1 is a listed pseudogene. The CDR3 consists of 13 residues. In DNA form, the CDR3 reads TGTGCCAGTAACCGGGACAGGGGGTACGAGCAGTACTTC. Its protein is CASNRDRGYEQYF.

The chain couples TRBV9 to TRBJ1-6; 11 bases agree with TRBD1. The CDR3 consists of 16 residues. Trimming cost V 4 bases and J 7 bases; bases outside gene matches: 7. The germline V gene encodes CDR1 SGDLS and CDR2 YYNGEE. The CDR3 is CASSPSGQGANSPLHF. CDR3 DNA: TGTGCCAGCAGCCCATCTGGACAGGGGGCCAATTCACCCCTCCACTTT. Using reference TRBV9 and TRBJ1-6 for the parts outside the CDR3, the full variable domain is DSGVTQTPKHLITATGQRVTLRCSPRSGDLSVYWYQQSLDQGLQFLIQYYNGEERAKGNILERFSAQQFPDLHSELNLSSLELGDSALYFCASSPSGQGANSPLHFGNGTRLTVT.

The chain is built from TRBV7-2 and TRBJ2-1; 10 nucleotides match TRBD1. Germline CDR1 SGHTA, CDR2 FQGNSA. V was clipped by 5 bases and J by 7 bases; unmatched bases: 8. The CDR3 spans 15 residues. The CDR3: CASSIEDRGWNEQFF. CDR3 nucleotides: TGTGCCAGCAGCATAGAGGACAGGGGGTGGAATGAGCAGTTCTTC.

V usage is TRBV5-4 and J usage is TRBJ1-3; TRBD1 aligns across 8 bases. This CDR3 spans 16 amino acids. Trimming took 4 bases from V and 0 from J; bases not matched to a gene: 6. Germline assignment: CDR1 SGHNT and CDR2 YYREEE (reference sequence). The DNA for the CDR3 is TGTGCCAGCAGCGCCAGGGGGCTTGACTCTGGAAACACCATATATTTT. This encodes CASSARGLDSGNTIYF. Full variable domain (outside the CDR3, taken from reference TRBV5-4 and TRBJ1-3): ETGVTQSPTHLIKTRGQQVTLRCSSQSGHNTVSWYQQALGQGPQFIFQYYREEENGRGNFPPRFSGLQFPNYSSELNVNALELDDSALYLCASSARGLDSGNTIYFGEGSWLTVV.

The chain recombines TRBV27 with TRBJ1-4; D is possibly TRBD1 (6 bases). Trimming removed 6 bases at V and 5 bases at J, with 13 bases between. Per the germline V gene, CDR1 is MNHEY and CDR2 is SMNVEV (reference sequence). This CDR3 is 14 amino acids long. CDR3 sequence: CASRVTGRNEKLFF. The CDR3 nucleotides read TGTGCCAGCAGGGTTACAGGGCGGAATGAAAAACTGTTTTTT. Filled out from reference TRBV27 and TRBJ1-4, the complete variable domain reads EAQVTQNPRYLITVTGKKLTVTCSQNMNHEYMSWYRQDPGLGLRQIYYSMNVEVTDKGDVPEGYKVSRKEKRNFPLILESPSPNQTSLYFCASRVTGRNEKLFFGSGTQLSVL.

There are a few counts of this clone. The rearrangement uses TRBV9 and TRBJ1-1, with 8 bases matching TRBD1. CDR3 length: 16 residues. Germline V CDR1 and CDR2: SGDLS, YYNGEE. After removal of 3 bases from V and 11 bases from J, the junction contained 18 bases not matched to a gene. The DNA for the CDR3 is TGTGCCAGCAGCGGCTCCCCCCCCGACAGGGGTGCGTTGGCTTTCTTT. Amino acids: CASSGSPPDRGALAFF.

V is TRBV6-5 and J is TRBJ2-5; 9 nucleotides match TRBD1. Per the germline V gene, CDR1 is MNHEY and CDR2 is SVGAGI. The CDR3 length is 14 residues. The ends lost 5 bases at V and 6 bases at J; junction bases unmatched: 7. In nucleotides, the CDR3 is TGTGCCAGCAGTCCGACAGGGGGTGTGAAGACCCAGTACTTC. It yields the protein CASSPTGGVKTQYF.

The chain is built from TRBV18 and TRBJ1-1, with 7 positions matching TRBD1. This CDR3 has 13 residues. CDR1 and CDR2 from the germline V gene are KGHSH and LQKENI. Unmatched junction bases numbered 8, after V lost 5 bases and J lost 8 bases. The CDR3 here is CASSTGQPSEAFF. The CDR3 DNA is TGTGCCAGCTCAACGGGACAGCCCTCCGAAGCTTTCTTT.

The rearrangement joins TRBV5-1 to TRBJ1-1; 8 bases align to TRBD1. Germline V gene sequence: CDR1 SGHRS, CDR2 YFSETQ. The CDR3 contains 14 residues. Trimming removed 2 bases from V and 5 bases from J; junction bases left unmatched: 5. For the CDR3, the DNA is TGCGCCAGCAGCTTACAGGGGGAGTGGACTGAAGCTTTCTTT. The encoded protein is CASSLQGEWTEAFF.

The V call is TRBV15, the J call TRBJ2-7; TRBD1 matches at 9 bases. V was pared by 0 bases and J by 6 bases, with 6 bases of the junction left unmatched. Per germline, CDR1 LNHNV and CDR2 YYDKDF (reference sequence). CDR3 length: 15 residues. The CDR3 DNA sequence: TGTGCCACCAGCAGAGATCGGGGACAGGGTGCCGAGCAGTACTTC. Its protein is CATSRDRGQGAEQYF.

The chain employs TRBV28 and TRBJ1-2; D is uncertain. The germline CDR1 and CDR2 sequences are MDHEN and SYDVKM. With 6 bases removed from V and 0 bases from J, the gap between germline ends came to 17 bases. The CDR3 consists of 16 residues. The chain's CDR3 is CASSPMNPIANYGYTF. The CDR3 bases are TGTGCCAGCAGCCCGATGAATCCTATAGCTAACTATGGCTACACCTTC.

The sample holds one count of this clone. This sequence joins TRBV3-1 (or the pseudogene TRBV3-2) and TRBJ1-2; no clear D gene. The ends were cut back, 4 bases at V and 4 bases at J, with 16 bases in the middle. CDR1 LGHDT and CDR2 YNNKEL come from the germline V gene (reference sequence). The CDR3 loop spans 15 amino acids. CDR3 in DNA: TGTGCCAGCAGCCCCCAACCGTCAGGAACCTATGGCTACACCTTC. It codes for CASSPQPSGTYGYTF.

This chain links TRBV7-3 with TRBJ1-2; D may be TRBD1 (5 bases). Per the germline V gene, CDR1 is SGHTA and CDR2 is FQGTGA. Between the trimmed V and J ends, which lost 4 bases and 7 bases, there was a span of 16 bases. The CDR3 sequence is 14 residues long. CDR3 nucleotide sequence: TGTGCCAGCAGCTCCAACGGGGCCGGGGGTGGCTACACCTTC. Protein: CASSSNGAGGGYTF.

A few counts support this clone. The V and J genes are TRBV28 and TRBJ1-4, with D tentatively TRBD1 (5 bases). CDR1 and CDR2 from the germline V gene are MDHEN and SYDVKM. The germline V and J ends were trimmed by 0 bases and 11 bases, with 19 bases remaining between them. There are 16 residues in the CDR3. CDR3 DNA: TGTGCCAGCAGTTTATGGACGGGGGGATCCCCGGGGAAACTGTTTTTT. Amino acid sequence: CASSLWTGGSPGKLFF.

The rearrangement uses TRBV11-2 and TRBJ2-1; 9 nucleotides match TRBD1. The CDR3 extends over 15 amino acids. The J segment lost 6 bases and the V segment lost 0 bases, leaving 3 bases of the junction unmatched. Germline CDR1 and CDR2: SGHAT and FQNNGV. CDR3 sequence (DNA): TGTGCCAGCAGCTTAGAGAGGACAGGGGTCAATGAGCAGTTCTTC. Encoded protein: CASSLERTGVNEQFF.

The chain is built from TRBV27 and TRBJ2-7; 15 bases agree with TRBD2. The junction had 4 bases not matched to a gene; V was cut back by 2 bases and J by 2 bases. This CDR3 is built from 17 residues. Germline loops: CDR1 MNHEY, CDR2 SMNVEV (reference sequence). In DNA, the CDR3 is TGTGCCAGCAGTTTAGGGGGACTAGCGGGGGGCACCTACGAGCAGTACTTC. Encoded protein: CASSLGGLAGGTYEQYF.

The chain is built from TRBV9 and TRBJ2-7, with TRBD1 matching 9 bases. Germline CDR1 SGDLS, CDR2 YYNGEE. The CDR3 extends over 16 amino acids. The trim removed 0 bases at V and 5 bases at J, leaving 9 bases unmatched. CDR3 amino acids: CASSVGGTGFGDEQYF. Here the CDR3 DNA reads TGTGCCAGCAGCGTAGGCGGGACAGGGTTCGGCGACGAGCAGTACTTC.